This record looks at one T cell receptor beta chain sequence and its context. This sample also contains other DNA sequences that code for the same CDR3. This entry belongs to a study of blood T cell repertoires in COVID-19. This CDR3 has 11 amino acids. The ends were cut back, 3 bases at V and 7 bases at J, with 7 bases in the middle. Clones were read by immunoSEQ multiplex PCR, and TCRdb kept only the in-frame ones, dropping some. The sample contains around 110,000 clones, around four fifths of which appear only once. The TCR was taken from a young man with acute or convalescent COVID-19. Sample: peripheral blood. The chain has TRBV12-3 or TRBV12-4 and TRBJ2-7; a possible D gene is TRBD2 (6 bases). CDR3: CASSLGGEQYV. The CDR3 DNA follows: TGTGCCAGCAGTTTGGGGGGTGAGCAGTACGTC.